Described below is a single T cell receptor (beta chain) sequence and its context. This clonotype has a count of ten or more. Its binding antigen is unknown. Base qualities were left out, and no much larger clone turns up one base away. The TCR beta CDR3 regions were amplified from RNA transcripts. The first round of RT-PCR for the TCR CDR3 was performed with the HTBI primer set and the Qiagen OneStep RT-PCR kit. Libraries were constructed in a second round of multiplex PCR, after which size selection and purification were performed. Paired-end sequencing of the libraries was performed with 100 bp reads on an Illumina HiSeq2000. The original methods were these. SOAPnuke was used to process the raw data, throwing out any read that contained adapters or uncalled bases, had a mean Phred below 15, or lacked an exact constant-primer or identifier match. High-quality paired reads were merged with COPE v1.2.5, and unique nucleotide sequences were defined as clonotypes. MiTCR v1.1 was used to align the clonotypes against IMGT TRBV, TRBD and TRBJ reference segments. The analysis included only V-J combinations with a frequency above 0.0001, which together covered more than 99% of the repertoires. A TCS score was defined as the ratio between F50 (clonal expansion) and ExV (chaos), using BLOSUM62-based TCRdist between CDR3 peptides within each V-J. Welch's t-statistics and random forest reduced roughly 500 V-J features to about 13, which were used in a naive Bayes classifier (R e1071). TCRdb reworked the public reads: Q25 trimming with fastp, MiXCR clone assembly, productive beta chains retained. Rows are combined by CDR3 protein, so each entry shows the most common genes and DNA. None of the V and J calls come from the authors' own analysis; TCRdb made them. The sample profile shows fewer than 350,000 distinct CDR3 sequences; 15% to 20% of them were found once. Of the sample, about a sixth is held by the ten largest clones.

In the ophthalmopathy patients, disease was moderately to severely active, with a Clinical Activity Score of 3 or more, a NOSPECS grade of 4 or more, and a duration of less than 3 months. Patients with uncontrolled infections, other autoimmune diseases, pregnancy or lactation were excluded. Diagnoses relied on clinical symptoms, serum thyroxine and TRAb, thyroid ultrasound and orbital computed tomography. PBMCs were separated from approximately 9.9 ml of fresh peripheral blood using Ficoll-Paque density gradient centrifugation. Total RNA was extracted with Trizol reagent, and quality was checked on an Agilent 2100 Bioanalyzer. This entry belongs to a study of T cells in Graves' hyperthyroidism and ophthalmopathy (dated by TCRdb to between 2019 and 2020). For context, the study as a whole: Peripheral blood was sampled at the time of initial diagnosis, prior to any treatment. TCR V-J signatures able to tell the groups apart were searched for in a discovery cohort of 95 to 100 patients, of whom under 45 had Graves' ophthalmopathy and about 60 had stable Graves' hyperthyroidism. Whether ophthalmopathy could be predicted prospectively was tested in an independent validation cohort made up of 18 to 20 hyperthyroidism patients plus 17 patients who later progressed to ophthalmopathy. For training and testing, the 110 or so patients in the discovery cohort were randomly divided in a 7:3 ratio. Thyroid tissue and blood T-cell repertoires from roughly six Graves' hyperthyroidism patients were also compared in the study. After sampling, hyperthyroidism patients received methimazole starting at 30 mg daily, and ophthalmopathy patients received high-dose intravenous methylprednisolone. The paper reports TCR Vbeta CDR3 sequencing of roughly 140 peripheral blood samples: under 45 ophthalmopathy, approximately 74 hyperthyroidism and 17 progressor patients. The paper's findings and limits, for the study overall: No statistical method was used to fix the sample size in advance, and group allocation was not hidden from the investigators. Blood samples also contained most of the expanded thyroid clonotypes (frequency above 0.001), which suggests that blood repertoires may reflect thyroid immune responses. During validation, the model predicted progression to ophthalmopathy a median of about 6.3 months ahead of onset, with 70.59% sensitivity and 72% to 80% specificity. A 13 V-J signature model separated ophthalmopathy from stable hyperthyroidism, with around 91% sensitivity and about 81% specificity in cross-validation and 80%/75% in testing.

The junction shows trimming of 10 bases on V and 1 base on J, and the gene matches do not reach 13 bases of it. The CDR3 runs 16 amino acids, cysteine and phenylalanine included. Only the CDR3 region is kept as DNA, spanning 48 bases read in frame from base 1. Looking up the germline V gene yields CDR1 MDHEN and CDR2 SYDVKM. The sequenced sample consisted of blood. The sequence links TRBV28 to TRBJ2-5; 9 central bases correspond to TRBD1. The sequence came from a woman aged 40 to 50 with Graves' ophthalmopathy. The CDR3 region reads CATKGGGQGFQETQYF. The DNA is TGTGCCACCAAGGGGGGGGGACAGGGCTTCCAAGAGACCCAGTACTTC.